This T cell receptor beta chain was identified during a study of T cell repertoires in cytomegalovirus infection. Study details: Evidence of both CMV infection and a matching HLA type came from public TCR beta signatures.

Notes on the study in general: In two of eight donors, the top clonotype was HLA-C-restricted CMV-specific.

This clonotype was counted many times. Its matching antigen is unknown. TCRdb re-called the reads with MiXCR, one entry per CDR3 protein. The repertoire holds approximately 110,000 distinct CDR3 sequences, 10% seen once, with roughly 31% in the top ten. The source is a human donor in good health (CMV status not recorded). Some clones in this sample may be carry-over from other donors' samples. The sequenced sample was PBMCs, sequenced either directly or after in vitro stimulation (not recorded which).

The CDR3 nucleotides are TGTGCCAGCGAGTCCTCGACCTACGAGCAGTACTTC. It translates to CASESSTYEQYF. V and J are TRBV19 and TRBJ2-7; D gene ambiguous. V shed 9 bases and J shed 2 bases, with 11 bases lying between them. The CDR3 spans 12 residues. Germline CDR1 LNHDA, CDR2 SQIVND (reference sequence).